This T cell receptor (beta chain) was captured by sequencing in a study of T cells in Graves' hyperthyroidism and ophthalmopathy. Study at large: Peripheral blood draws took place at initial diagnosis, ahead of any treatment.

This clonotype showed up many times. Amplification of TCR beta CDR3 regions was performed using RNA transcripts as template. HTBI primers were the set used in a first-round RT-PCR of the TCR CDR3. TCRdb used MiXCR to reprocess the multiplex PCR reads, holding one entry per CDR3 protein. The repertoire holds some 570,000 distinct CDR3 sequences, about a sixth seen once, with under 20% in the top ten. Sequencing was performed on blood. This TCR was recovered from a young woman with Graves' ophthalmopathy.

DNA of the CDR3: TGTGCCAGCAGCATATCTAGCACAGATACGCAGTATTTT. Translated, it gives CASSISSTDTQYF. This chain connects TRBV28 to TRBJ2-3; the D is unclear. V dropped 6 bases and J dropped 0 bases, with 7 bases sitting between them. The V gene's germline CDR1 is MDHEN and CDR2 SYDVKM. This CDR3 comprises 13 residues. The variable domain in full, with the rest retrieved from reference TRBV28 and TRBJ2-3, is DVKVTQSSRYLVKRTGEKVFLECVQDMDHENMFWYRQDPGLGLRLIYFSYDVKMKEKGDIPEGYSVSREKKERFSLILESASTNQTSMYLCASSISSTDTQYFGPGTRLTVL.